This entry concerns a single T cell receptor beta chain. The repertoire was sequenced with immunoSEQ multiplex PCR; TCRdb's copy has only in-frame clones and lacks some. In the table there are about 130,000 clones, just over 90% of which are singletons. The entry originates in a study of T cell responses to AZD1222 COVID-19 vaccine. This CDR3 has 11 residues. Germline CDR1 reads MNHEY; CDR2 reads SMNVEV (reference sequence). Trimming cost V 5 bases and J 7 bases, with 8 bases left between them. Here the sequenced sample was peripheral blood, taken on day 0 of AZD1222 vaccination. This sequence was found in an adult in good health. The V gene is TRBV27, the J gene TRBJ1-2, with D hard to call. The CDR3 coding sequence is TGTGCCAGCAGTGCCGGCCGTGGCTACACCTTC. As protein: CASSAGRGYTF.